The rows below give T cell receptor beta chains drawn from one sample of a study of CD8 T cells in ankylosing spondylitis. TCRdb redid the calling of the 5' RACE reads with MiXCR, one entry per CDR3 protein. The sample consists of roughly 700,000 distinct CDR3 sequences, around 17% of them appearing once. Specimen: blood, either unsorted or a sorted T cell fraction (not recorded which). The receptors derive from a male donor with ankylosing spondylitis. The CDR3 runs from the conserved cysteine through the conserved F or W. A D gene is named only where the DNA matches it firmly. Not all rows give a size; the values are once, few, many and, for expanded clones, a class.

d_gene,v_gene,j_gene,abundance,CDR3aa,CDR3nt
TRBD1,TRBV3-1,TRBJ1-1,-,CASSQGTGLMNTEAFF,TGTGCCAGCAGCCAAGGGACAGGGCTTATGAACACTGAAGCTTTCTTT
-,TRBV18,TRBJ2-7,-,CASSPPGGPSSYEQYF,TGTGCCAGCTCACCACCGGGGGGCCCGAGCTCCTACGAGCAGTACTTC
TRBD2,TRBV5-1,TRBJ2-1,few,CASSLESGGVVSEQFF,TGCGCCAGCAGCTTGGAGAGCGGGGGCGTCGTAAGTGAGCAGTTCTTC
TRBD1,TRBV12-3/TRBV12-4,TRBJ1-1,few,CASSDTRQGLNTEAFF,TGTGCCAGCAGCGATACCAGACAGGGACTAAACACTGAAGCTTTCTTT
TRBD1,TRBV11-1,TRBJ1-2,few,CASSLSPLWTGPAYGYTF,TGTGCCAGCAGCTTATCCCCCCTTTGGACAGGGCCGGCTTATGGCTACACCTTC
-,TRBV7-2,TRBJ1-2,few,CASRPDLRDYGYTF,TGTGCCAGCAGACCCGACCTTAGGGATTATGGCTACACCTTC
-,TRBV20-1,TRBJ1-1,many,CSARVEGGGTEAFF,TGCAGTGCTAGGGTGGAGGGAGGCGGCACTGAAGCTTTCTTT
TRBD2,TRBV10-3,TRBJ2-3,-,CAIGLDKTDTQYF,TGTGCCATCGGACTAGATAAGACAGATACGCAGTATTTT
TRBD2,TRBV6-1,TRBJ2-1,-,CASSASGNTYNEQFF,TGTGCCAGCAGTGCGAGCGGGAACACCTACAATGAGCAGTTCTTC
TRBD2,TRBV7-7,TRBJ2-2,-,CASSLIAGAHPGELFF,TGTGCCAGCAGCTTAATAGCGGGGGCCCACCCCGGGGAGCTGTTTTTT
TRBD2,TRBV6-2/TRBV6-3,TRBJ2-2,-,CSSSYGLAGGTGELFF,TGTTCCAGCAGTTACGGACTAGCGGGAGGGACCGGGGAGCTGTTTTTT
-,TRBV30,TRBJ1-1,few,CAWSRGGTGTEAFF,TGTGCCTGGAGTAGAGGAGGGACCGGCACTGAAGCTTTCTTT
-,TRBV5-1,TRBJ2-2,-,CASVPSTQDLNTGELFF,TGCGCCAGCGTTCCCTCAACACAGGACTTGAACACCGGGGAGCTGTTTTTT
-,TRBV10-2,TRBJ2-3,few,CATSWGATDTQYF,TGCGCCACCTCTTGGGGGGCCACAGATACGCAGTATTTT
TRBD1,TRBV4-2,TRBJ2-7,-,CASSQLGQGTYEQYF,TGTGCCAGCAGCCAGTTAGGACAGGGAACCTACGAGCAGTACTTC
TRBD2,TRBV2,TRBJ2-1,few,CASSEDRGTTSYNEQFF,TGTGCCAGCAGTGAAGATAGAGGGACTACCTCCTACAATGAGCAGTTCTTC
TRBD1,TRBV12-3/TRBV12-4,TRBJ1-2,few,CAIQPQGTHYGYTF,TGTGCCATACAACCACAGGGGACCCACTATGGCTACACCTTC
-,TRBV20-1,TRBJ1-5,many,CSVGNQPQHF,TGCAGTGTCGGGAATCAGCCCCAGCATTTT
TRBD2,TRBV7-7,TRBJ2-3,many,CASSPGTSADTQYF,TGTGCTAGCAGCCCGGGGACTAGCGCAGATACGCAGTATTTT
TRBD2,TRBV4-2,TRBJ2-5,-,CASSQLAPAKRGWQETQYF,TGTGCCAGCAGCCAACTCGCGCCTGCCAAGCGGGGTTGGCAAGAGACCCAGTACTTC
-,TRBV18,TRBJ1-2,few,CASSPWSGSYGYTF,TGTGCCAGCTCACCTTGGTCTGGGAGCTATGGCTACACCTTC
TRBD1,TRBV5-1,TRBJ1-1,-,CASSSRDRDPREAFF,TGCGCCAGCAGCTCCCGGGACAGGGACCCCAGGGAAGCTTTCTTT
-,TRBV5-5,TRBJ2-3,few,CASSLEGGPGDTQYF,TGTGCCAGCAGCTTGGAAGGGGGGCCAGGAGATACGCAGTATTTT